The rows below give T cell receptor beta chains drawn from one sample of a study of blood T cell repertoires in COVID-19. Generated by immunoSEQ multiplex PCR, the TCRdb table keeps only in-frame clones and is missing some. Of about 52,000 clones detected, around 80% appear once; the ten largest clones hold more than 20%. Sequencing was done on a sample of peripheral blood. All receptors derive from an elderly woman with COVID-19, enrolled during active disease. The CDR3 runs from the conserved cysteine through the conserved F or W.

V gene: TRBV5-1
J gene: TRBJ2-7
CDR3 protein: CASRPSGTSYEQYF

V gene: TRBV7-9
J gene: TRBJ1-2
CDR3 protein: CASSGGYYGYTF

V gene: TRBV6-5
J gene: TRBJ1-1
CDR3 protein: CASRQEGQRAFF

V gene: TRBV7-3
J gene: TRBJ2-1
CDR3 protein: CASSLTGLAGNEQFF

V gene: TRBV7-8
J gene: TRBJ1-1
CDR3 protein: CATSLGNTEAFF

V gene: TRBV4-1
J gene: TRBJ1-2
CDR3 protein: CASSQVAGNYGYTF

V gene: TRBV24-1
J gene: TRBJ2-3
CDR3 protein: CATSDFGGSTDTQYF

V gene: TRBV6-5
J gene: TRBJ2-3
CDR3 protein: CASSRGTDTQYF

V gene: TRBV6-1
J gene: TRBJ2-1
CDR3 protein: CASSEGLAPNEQFF

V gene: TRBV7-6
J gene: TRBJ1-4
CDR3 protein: CASSLDVSATNEKLFF

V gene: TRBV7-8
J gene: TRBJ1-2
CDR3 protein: CASSLGTGRTF

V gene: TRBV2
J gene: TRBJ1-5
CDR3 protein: CASSVRTGGYSNQPQHF

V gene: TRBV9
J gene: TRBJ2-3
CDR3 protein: CASSVVSRGLGTDTQYF

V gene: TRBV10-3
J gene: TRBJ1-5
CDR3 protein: CAISESAGHNQPQHF

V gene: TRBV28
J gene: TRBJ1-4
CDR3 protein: CASSKLRANEKLFF

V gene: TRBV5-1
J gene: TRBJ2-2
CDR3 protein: CASSITGEGNTGELFF

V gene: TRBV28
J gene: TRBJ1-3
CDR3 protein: CASSLKQYGNTIYF

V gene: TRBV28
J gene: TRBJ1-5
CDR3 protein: CATPLSGTDSNQPQHF

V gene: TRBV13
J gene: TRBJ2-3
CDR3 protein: CASKGQGYSSTDTQYF

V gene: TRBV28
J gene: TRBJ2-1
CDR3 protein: CASSSLAGTYNEQFF

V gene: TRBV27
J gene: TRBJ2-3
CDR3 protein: CASSPYSLAGAPDTQYF

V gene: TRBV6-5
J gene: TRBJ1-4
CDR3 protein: CASSYSDRSEKLFF

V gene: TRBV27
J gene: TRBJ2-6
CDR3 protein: CASSRTAGANVLTF

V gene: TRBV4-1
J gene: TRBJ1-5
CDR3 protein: CASSQAFNQPQHF

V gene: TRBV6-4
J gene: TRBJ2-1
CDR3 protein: CASSPTSGRYNEQFF

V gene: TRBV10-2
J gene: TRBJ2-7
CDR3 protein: CAANRGGSDEQYF

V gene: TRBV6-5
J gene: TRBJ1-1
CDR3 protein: CASTPQGGGTEAFF

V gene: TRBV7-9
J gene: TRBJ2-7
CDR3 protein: CASSLRLAGGPLEQYF

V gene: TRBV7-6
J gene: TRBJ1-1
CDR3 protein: CASSSQGAGAEAFF

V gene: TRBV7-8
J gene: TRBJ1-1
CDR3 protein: CASTGQINTEAFF

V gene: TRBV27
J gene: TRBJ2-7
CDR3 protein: CASSMPGQNSYEQYF

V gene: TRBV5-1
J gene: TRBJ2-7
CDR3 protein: CASSEMVGYEQYF

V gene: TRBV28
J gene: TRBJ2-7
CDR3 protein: CASSSRREGTYEQYF

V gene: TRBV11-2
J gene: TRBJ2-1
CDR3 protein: CASSLEIGLAGRGSYNEQFF

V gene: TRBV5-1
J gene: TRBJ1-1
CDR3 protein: CASSLTGNTEAFF

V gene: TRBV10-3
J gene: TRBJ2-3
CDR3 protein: CAASGLRGGTDTQYF

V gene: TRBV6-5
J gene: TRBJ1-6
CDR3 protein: CASFRQGVNSPLHF

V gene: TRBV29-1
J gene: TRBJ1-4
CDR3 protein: CSVGGVDSGRLFF

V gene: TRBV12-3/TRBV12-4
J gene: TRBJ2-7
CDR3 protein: CASSRDSFYEQYF

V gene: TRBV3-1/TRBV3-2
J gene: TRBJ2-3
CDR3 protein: CASSPLAGTGTDTQYF

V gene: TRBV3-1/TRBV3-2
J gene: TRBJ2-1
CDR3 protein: CASSPGLQNYNEQFF

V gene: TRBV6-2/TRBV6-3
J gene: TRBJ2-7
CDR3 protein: CASSLTRTEPYF

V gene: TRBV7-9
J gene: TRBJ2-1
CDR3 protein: CASSARGGGSSGEYNEQFF

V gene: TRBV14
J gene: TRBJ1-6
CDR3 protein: CASSQWDRASPLHF

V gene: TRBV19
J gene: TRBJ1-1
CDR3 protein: CASSKKGQGNAEAFF

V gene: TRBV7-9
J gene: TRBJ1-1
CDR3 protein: CASSLDAGGAGTEAFF

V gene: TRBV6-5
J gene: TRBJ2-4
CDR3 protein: CASSSQGAAKNIQYF

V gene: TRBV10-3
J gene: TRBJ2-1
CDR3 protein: CAISPSGGEQFF

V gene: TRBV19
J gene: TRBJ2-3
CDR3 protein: CASSIDSGTGAADTQYF

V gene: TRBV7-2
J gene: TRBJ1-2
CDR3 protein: CASSPREGAYGYTF

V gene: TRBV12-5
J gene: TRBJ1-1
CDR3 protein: CASGLVGMTISEAFF

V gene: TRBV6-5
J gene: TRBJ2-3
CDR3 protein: CASSRLAGSTDTQYF

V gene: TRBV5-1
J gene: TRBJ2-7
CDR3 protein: CASRGTGAGEQYF

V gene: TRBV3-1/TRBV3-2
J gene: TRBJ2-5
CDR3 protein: CASSQMKSTYETQYF

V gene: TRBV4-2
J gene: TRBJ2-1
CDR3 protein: CASSSPGLAELYNEQFF

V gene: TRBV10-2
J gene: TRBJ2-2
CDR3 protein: CASSEWTGEAGELFF

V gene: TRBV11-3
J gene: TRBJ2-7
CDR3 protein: CASSLESGREQYF

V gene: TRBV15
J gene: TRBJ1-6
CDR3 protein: CATSSRQGTASPLHF

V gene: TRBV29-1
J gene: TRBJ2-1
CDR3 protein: CSVDTDEQFF